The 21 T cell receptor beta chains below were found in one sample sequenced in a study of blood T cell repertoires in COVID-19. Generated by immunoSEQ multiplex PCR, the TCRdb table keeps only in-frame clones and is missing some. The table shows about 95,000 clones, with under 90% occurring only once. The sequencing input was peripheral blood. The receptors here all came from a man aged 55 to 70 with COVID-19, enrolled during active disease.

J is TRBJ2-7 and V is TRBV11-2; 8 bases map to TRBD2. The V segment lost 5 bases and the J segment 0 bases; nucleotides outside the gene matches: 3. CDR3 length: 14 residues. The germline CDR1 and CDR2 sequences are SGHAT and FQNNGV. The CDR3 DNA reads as TGTGCCAGCAGCCCACTAGCGGTCTCCTACGAGCAGTACTTC. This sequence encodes CASSPLAVSYEQYF.

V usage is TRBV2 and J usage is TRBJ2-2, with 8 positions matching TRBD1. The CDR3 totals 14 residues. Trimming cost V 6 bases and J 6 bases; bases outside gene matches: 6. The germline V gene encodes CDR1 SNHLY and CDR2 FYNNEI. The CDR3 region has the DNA TGTGCCAGCAGATTCGACAGGGGAGCCGGGGAGCTGTTTTTT. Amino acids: CASRFDRGAGELFF.

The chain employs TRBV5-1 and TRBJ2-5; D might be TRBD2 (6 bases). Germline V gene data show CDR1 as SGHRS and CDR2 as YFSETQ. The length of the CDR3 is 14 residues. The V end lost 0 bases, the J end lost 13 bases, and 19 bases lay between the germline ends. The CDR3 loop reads CASSLEGARGTLYF. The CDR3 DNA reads TGCGCCAGCAGCTTGGAAGGGGCCCGCGGGACTTTGTACTTC. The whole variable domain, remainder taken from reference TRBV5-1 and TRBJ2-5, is KAGVTQTPRYLIKTRGQQVTLSCSPISGHRSVSWYQQTPGQGLQFLFEYFSETQRNKGNFPGRFSGRQFSNSRSEMNVSTLELGDSALYLCASSLEGARGTLYFGPGTRLLVL.

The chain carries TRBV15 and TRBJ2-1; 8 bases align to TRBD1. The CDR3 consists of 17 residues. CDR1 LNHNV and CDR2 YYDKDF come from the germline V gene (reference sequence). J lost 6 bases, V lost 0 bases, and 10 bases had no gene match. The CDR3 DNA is TGTGCCACCAGCAGAGATCGCGGGACAGGAACCCCCAATGAGCAGTTCTTC. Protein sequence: CATSRDRGTGTPNEQFF. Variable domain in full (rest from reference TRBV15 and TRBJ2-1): DAMVIQNPRYQVTQFGKPVTLSCSQTLNHNVMYWYQQKSSQAPKLLFHYYDKDFNNEADTPDNFQSRRPNTSFCFLDIRSPGLGDTAMYLCATSRDRGTGTPNEQFFGPGTRLTVL.

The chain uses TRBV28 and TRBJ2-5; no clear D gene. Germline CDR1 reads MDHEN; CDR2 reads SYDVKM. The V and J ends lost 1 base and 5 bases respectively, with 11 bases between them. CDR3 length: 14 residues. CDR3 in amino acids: CASSLLWQAETQYF. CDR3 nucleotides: TGTGCCAGCAGTTTATTGTGGCAGGCGGAGACCCAGTACTTC.

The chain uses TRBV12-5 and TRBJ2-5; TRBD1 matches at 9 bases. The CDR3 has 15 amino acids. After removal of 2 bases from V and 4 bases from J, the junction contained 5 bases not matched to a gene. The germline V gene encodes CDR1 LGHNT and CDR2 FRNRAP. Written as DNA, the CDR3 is TGTGCTAGTGGTTTGCCAGCGACAGGGGGAGAGACCCAGTACTTC. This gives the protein CASGLPATGGETQYF. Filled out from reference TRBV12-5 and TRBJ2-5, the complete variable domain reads DARVTQTPRHKVTEMGQEVTMRCQPILGHNTVFWYRQTMMQGLELLAYFRNRAPLDDSGMPKDRFSAEMPDATLATLKIQPSEPRDSAVYFCASGLPATGGETQYFGPGTRLLVL.

The CDR3: CAGTGGTNEKLFF. The CDR3 DNA reads TGTGCCGGGACAGGGGGGACTAATGAAAAACTGTTTTTT. The chain carries TRBV7-9 and TRBJ1-4, with 11 bases fitting TRBD1. The germline V gene encodes CDR1 SEHNR and CDR2 FQNEAQ (reference sequence). The CDR3 loop spans 13 amino acids. Trimming at V came to 11 bases and at J to 2 bases, leaving 1 base not matched to a gene.

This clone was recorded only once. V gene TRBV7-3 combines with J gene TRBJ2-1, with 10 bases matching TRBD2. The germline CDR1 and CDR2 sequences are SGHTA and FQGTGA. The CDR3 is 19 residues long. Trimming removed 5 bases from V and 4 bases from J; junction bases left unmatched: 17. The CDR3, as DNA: TGTGCCAGCAGCCCGAAGCGGCTAGCGGGAGCTTCGGCGTACAATGAGCAGTTCTTC. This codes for CASSPKRLAGASAYNEQFF.

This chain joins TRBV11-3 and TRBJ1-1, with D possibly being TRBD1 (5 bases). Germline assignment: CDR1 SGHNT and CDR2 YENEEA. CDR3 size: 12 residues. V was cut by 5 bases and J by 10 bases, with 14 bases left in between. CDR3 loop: CASSIGRGVAFF. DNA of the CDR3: TGTGCCAGCAGCATAGGCCGGGGGGTAGCTTTCTTT.

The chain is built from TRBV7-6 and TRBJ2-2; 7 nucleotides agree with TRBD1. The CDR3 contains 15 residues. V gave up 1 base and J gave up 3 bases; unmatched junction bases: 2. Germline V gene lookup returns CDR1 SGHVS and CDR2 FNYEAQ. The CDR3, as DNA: TGTGCCAGCAGCTTAGAGGGGGCTGACACCGGGGAGCTGTTTTTT. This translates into CASSLEGADTGELFF.

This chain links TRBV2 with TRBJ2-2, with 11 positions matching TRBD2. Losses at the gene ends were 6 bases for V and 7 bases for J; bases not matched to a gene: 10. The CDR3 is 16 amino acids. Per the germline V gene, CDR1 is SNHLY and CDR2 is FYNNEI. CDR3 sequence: CASSPVAGGPVGELFF. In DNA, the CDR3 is TGTGCCAGCAGCCCCGTAGCGGGAGGGCCAGTCGGGGAGCTGTTTTTT.

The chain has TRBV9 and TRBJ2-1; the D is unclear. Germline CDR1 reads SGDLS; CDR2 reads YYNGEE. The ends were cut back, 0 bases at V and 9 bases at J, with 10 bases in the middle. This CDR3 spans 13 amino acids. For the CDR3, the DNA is TGTGCCAGCAGCGTAGGTTCTACTACTGAGCAGTTCTTC. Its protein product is CASSVGSTTEQFF.

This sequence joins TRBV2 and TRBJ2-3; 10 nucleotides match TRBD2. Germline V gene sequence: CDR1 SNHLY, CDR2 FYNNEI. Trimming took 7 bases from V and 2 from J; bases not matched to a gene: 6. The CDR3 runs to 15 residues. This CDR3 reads CASKIGLAVTDTQYF. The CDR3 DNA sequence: TGTGCCAGCAAGATTGGACTAGCGGTCACAGATACGCAGTATTTT.

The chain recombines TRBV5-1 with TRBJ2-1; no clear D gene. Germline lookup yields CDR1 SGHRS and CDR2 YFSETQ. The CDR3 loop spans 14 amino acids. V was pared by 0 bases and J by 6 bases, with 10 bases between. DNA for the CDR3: TGCGCCAGCAGCTTGGGGAGTCTATCCAATGAGCAGTTCTTC. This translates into CASSLGSLSNEQFF.

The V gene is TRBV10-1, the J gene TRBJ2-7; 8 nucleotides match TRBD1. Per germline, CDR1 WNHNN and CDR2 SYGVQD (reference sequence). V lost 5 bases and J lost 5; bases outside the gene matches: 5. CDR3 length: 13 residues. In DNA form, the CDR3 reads TGCGCCAGCAGTATGGACAGGGACAACGAGCAGTACTTC. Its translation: CASSMDRDNEQYF.

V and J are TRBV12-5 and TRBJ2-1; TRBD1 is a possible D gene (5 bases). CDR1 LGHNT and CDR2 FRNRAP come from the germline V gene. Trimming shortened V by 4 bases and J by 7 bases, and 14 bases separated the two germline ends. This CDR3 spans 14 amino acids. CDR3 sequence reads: CASGSPPGPNEQFF. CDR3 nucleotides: TGTGCTAGTGGTTCGCCCCCAGGGCCAAATGAGCAGTTCTTC.

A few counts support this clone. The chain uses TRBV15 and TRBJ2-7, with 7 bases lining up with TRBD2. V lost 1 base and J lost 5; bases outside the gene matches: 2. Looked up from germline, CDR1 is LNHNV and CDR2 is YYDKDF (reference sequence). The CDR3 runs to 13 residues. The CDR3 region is CATSRAREDEQYF. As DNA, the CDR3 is TGTGCCACCAGCAGAGCACGGGAGGACGAGCAGTACTTC.

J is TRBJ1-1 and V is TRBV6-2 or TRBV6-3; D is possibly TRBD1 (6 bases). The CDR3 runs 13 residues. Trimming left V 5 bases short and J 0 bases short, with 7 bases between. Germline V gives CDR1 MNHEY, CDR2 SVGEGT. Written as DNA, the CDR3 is TGTGCCAGCAGTGGGACACTGAACACTGAAGCTTTCTTT. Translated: CASSGTLNTEAFF.

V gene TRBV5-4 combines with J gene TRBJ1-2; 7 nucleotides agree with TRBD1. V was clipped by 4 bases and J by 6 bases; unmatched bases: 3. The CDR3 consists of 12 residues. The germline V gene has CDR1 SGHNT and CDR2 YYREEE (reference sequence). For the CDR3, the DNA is TGTGCCAGCAGCACAAGGGGGCATGGCTACACCTTC. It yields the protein CASSTRGHGYTF. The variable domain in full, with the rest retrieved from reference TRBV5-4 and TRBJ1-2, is ETGVTQSPTHLIKTRGQQVTLRCSSQSGHNTVSWYQQALGQGPQFIFQYYREEENGRGNFPPRFSGLQFPNYSSELNVNALELDDSALYLCASSTRGHGYTFGSGTRLTVV.

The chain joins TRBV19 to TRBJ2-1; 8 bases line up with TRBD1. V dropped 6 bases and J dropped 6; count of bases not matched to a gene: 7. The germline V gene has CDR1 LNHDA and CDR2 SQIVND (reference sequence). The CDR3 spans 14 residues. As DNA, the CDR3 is TGTGCCAGTAGGGCGGACAGGGAACCCAATGAGCAGTTCTTC. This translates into CASRADREPNEQFF.

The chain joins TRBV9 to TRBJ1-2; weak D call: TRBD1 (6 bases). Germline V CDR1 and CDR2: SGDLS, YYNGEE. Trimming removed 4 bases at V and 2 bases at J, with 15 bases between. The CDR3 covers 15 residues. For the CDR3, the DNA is TGTGCCAGCAGCATCTCGGGGGGGCAGAACTATGGCTACACCTTC. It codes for CASSISGGQNYGYTF.